The following is a T cell receptor beta chain sequence with its context. Its antigen remains unknown. This sample is part of a study of early T cells in non-severe SARS-CoV-2 infection. Broader study findings: Matching results from VDJdb favored anti-spike CD8 responses, leaving private and CD4 specificities undetected.

Tagging with unique molecular identifiers was applied to individual cDNA molecules. TCRdb used MiXCR to reprocess the 5' RACE reads, holding one entry per CDR3 protein. In the table there are some 82,000 distinct CDR3 sequences, approximately 12% of which are singletons. CDR3 size: 14 residues. The trim removed 3 bases at V and 1 base at J, leaving 2 bases unmatched. Germline lookup yields CDR1 DFQATT and CDR2 SNEGSKA (reference sequence). The V and J genes are TRBV20-1 and TRBJ2-3; 9 positions match TRBD1. The source material was whole blood, sampled at baseline. This TCR was sampled from an adult who was a healthcare worker with PCR-confirmed SARS-CoV-2 infection or an uninfected control (not recorded which). The CDR3 protein is CSARGQGGTDTQYF. The CDR3 bases are TGCAGTGCTAGGGGACAGGGTGGCACAGATACGCAGTATTTT.